Described below is a single T cell receptor beta chain sequence and its context. What it binds is not known. This sample is part of a study of post-analysis software for immune sequencing data. Study-wide findings and caveats: Samples prepared in the same batch strongly co-clustered by F measure. TRBV5-6, TRBV5-1 and TRBV20-1 were among a handful of TRBV segments more frequent in patients than controls.

cDNA libraries for TCR beta contained unique molecular identifiers. The authors obtained 500,000 or so cDNA molecules from roughly 1 to 10 million T cells. Each CDR3 protein gets one entry after TCRdb re-called the PCR reads with MiXCR. Altogether roughly 600,000 distinct CDR3 sequences are present, 44% being singletons, with the ten largest covering more than 1.5%. V trimming: 4 bases; J trimming: 5 bases; junction bases outside the gene matches: 14. The length of the CDR3 is 19 residues. The specimen sequenced was blood. The rearrangement links TRBV12-3 or TRBV12-4 to TRBJ2-1; TRBD2 matches 13 bases. The receptor comes from a girl aged 10 to 17 with multiple sclerosis. The DNA for the CDR3 is TGTGCCAGCAGTTCACGGACTAGCGGGAGATCAGGGGCCGACAATGAGCAGTTCTTC. Amino acids: CASSSRTSGRSGADNEQFF.